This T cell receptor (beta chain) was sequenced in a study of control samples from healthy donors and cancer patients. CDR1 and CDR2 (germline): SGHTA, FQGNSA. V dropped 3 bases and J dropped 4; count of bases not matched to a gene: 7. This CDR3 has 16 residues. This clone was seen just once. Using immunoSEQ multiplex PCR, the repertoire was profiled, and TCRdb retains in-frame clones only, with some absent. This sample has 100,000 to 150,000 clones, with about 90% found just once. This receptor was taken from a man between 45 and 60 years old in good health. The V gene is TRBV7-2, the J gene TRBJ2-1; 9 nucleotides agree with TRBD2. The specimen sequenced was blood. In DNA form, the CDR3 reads TGTGCCAGCAGCTTCCCTAGGACTAGCGATTACAATGAGCAGTTCTTC. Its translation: CASSFPRTSDYNEQFF.